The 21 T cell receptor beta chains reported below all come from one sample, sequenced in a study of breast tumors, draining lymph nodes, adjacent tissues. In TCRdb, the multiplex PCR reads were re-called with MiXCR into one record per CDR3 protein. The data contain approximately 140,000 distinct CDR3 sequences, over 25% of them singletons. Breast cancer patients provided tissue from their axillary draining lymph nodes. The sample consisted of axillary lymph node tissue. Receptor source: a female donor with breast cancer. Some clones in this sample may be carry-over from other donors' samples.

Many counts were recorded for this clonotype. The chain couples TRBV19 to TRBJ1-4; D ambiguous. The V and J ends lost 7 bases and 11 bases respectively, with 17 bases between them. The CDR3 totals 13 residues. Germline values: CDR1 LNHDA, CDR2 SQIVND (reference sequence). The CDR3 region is CASNKQLGEKLFF. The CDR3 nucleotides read TGTGCCAGTAATAAGCAACTCGGTGAGAAACTGTTTTTT.

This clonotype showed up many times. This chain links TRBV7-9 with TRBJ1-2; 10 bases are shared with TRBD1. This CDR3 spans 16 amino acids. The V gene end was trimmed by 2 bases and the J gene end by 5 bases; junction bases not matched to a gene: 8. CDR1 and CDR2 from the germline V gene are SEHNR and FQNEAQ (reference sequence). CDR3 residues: CASSLIGDRGLYGYTF. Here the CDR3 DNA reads TGTGCCAGCAGCTTAATAGGGGACAGGGGTCTTTATGGCTACACCTTC.

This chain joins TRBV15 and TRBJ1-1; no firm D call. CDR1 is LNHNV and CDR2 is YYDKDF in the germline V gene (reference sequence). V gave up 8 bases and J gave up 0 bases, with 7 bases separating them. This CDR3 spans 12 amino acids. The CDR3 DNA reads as TGTGCCACCGGTCGTTTGAACACTGAAGCTTTCTTT. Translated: CATGRLNTEAFF.

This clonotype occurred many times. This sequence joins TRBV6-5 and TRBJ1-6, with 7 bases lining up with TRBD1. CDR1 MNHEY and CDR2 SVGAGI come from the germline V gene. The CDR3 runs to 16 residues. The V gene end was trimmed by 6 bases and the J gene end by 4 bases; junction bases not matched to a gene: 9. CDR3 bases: TGTGCCAGCAGCTCGCCCGGACAGGCTTATAATTCACCCCTCCACTTT. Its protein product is CASSSPGQAYNSPLHF.

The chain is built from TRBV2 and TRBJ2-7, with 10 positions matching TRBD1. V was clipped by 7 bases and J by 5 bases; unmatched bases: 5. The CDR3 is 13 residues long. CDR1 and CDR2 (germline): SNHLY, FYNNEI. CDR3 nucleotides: TGTGCCAGCACCCCGGACAGGGGGAACGAGCAGTACGTC. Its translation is CASTPDRGNEQYV.

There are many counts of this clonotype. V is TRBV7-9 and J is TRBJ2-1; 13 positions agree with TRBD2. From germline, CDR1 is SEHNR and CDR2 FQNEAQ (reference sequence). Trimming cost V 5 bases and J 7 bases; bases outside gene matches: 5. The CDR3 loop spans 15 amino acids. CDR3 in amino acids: CASSQLAGGSNEQFF. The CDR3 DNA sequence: TGTGCCAGCAGCCAACTAGCGGGGGGGAGTAATGAGCAGTTCTTC.

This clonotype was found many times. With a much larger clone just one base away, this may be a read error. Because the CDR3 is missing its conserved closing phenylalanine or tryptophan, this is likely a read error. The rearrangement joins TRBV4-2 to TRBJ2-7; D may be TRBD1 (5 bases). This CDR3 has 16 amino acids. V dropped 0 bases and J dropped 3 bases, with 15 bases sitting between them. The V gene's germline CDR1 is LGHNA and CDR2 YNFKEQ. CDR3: CASSQDGAGNIYEQYL. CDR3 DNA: TGTGCCAGCAGCCAAGATGGGGCAGGGAATATCTACGAGCAGTACCTC.

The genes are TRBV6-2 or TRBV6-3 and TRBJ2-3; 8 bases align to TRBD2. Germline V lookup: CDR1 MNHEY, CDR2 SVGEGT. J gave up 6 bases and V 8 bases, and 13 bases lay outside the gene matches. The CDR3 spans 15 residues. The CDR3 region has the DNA TGTGCCAGCGGCCACACTAGCGGAAGCTTGGATACGCAGTATTTT. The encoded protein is CASGHTSGSLDTQYF.

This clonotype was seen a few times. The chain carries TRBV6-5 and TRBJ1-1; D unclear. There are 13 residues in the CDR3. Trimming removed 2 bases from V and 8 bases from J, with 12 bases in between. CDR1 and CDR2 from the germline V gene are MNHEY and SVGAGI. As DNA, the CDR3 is TGTGCCAGCAGTTACCCGGCAGGCGGAGAAGCTTTCTTT. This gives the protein CASSYPAGGEAFF.

CDR3 amino acids: CASSSRRENEKLFF. In nucleotides, the CDR3 is TGCGCCAGCAGCTCGAGACGGGAAAATGAAAAACTGTTTTTT. This chain joins TRBV5-1 and TRBJ1-4; D remains unclear. The CDR3 sequence is 14 residues long. Germline assignment: CDR1 SGHRS and CDR2 YFSETQ. With 3 bases removed from V and 5 bases from J, the gap between germline ends came to 11 bases.

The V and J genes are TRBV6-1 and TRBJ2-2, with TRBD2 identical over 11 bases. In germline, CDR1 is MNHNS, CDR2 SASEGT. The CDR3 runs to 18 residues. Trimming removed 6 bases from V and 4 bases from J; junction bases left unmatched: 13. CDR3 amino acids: CASRRTTYSGGATGELFF. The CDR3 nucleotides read TGTGCCAGCAGACGGACCACTTATAGCGGGGGGGCCACCGGGGAGCTGTTTTTT.

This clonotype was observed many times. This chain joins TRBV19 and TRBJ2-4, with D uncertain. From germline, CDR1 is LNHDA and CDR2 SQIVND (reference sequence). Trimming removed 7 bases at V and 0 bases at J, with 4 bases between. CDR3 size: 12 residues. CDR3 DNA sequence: TGTGCCAGTATCGGAGCCAAAAACATTCAGTACTTC. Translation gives CASIGAKNIQYF.

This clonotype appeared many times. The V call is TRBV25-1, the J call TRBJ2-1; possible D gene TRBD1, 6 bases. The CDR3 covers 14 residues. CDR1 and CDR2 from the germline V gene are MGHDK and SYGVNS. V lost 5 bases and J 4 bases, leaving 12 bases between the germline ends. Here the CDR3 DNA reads TGTGCCAGCAGTCCCCCGGGACAATACAATGAGCAGTTCTTC. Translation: CASSPPGQYNEQFF.

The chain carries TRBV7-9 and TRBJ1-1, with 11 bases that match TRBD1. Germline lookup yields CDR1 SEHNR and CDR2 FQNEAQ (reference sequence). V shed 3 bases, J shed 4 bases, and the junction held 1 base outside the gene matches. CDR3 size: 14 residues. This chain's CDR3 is CASSLDRGPTEAFF. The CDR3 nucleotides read TGTGCCAGCAGCTTGGACAGGGGGCCCACTGAAGCTTTCTTT.

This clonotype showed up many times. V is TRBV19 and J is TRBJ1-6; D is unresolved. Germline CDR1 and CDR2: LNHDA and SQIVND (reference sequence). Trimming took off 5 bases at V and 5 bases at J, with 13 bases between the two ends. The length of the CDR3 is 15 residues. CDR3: CASSSGPQHNSPLHF. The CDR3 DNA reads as TGTGCCAGTAGTTCAGGACCCCAGCATAATTCACCCCTCCACTTT.

The CDR3 loop is CASSIGKRMAGTYEQYF. Here the CDR3 DNA reads TGTGCCAGTAGTATAGGTAAAAGGATGGCAGGGACCTACGAGCAGTACTTC. This chain joins TRBV19 and TRBJ2-7; D might be TRBD1 (5 bases). The germline CDR1 and CDR2 sequences are LNHDA and SQIVND (reference sequence). The CDR3 is 17 amino acids. V lost 1 base and J 2 bases, leaving 18 bases between the germline ends.

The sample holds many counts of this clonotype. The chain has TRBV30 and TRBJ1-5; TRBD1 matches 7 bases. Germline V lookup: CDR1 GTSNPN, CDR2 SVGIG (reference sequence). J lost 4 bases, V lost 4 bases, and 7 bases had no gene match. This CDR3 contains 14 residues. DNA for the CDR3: TGTGCCTGGAACAGGGGTTTGGTTAATCAGCCCCAGCATTTT. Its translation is CAWNRGLVNQPQHF.

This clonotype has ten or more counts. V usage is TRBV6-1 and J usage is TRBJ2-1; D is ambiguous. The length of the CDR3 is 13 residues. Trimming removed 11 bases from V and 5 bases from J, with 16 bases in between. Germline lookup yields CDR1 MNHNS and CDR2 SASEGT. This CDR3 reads CALAIPRNNEQFF. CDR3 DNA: TGTGCCCTCGCGATCCCGCGGAACAATGAGCAGTTCTTC.

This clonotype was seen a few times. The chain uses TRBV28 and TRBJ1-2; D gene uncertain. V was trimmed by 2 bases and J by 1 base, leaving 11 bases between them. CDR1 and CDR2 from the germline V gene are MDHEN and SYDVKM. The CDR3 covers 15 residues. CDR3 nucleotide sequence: TGTGCCAGCAGTTTAATTTTAGTAGATAACTATGGCTACACCTTC. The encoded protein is CASSLILVDNYGYTF.

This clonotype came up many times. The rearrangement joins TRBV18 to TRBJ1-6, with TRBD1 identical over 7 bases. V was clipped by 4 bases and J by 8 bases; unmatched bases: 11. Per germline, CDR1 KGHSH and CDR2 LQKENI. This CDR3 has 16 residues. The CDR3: CASSRSRGEGYSPLHF. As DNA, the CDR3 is TGTGCCAGCTCACGCTCCAGGGGGGAGGGTTATTCACCCCTCCACTTT.

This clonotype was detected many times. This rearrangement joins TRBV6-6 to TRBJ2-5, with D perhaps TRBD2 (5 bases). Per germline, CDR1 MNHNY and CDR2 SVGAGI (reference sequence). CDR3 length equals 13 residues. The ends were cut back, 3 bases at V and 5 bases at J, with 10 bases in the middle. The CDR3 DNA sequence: TGTGCCAGCAGTTATTTCGGCGGGGAGACCCAGTACTTC. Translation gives CASSYFGGETQYF.